These 23 T cell receptor beta chains originate from one sample sequenced in a study of T cells in localized non-small cell lung cancer. The table came from immunoSEQ multiplex PCR; TCRdb's copy has only in-frame clones and leaves some out. This table has around 130,000 clones, about 90% appearing once. Sequencing used peripheral blood, obtained before any cancer treatment. These receptors were taken from a female donor of 60 years or more with stage I lung adenocarcinoma.

With respect to this clone: This sample also contains other DNA sequences that code for the same CDR3. CDR3 sequence: CATSLGRAYEQYF. CDR3 nucleotide sequence: TGTGCCACCAGCCTAGGGAGGGCCTACGAGCAGTACTTC. The rearrangement uses TRBV15 and TRBJ2-7, with 7 nucleotides matching TRBD2. The CDR3 is 13 residues long. CDR1 and CDR2 (germline): LNHNV, YYDKDF (reference sequence). With V trimmed by 5 bases and J by 2 bases, 3 bases remained unmatched.

This clone was recorded once. The chain couples TRBV6-6 to TRBJ1-1; D is uncertain. The V gene lost 6 bases and the J gene lost 8 bases, with 16 bases spanning the gap. Germline V gene sequence: CDR1 MNHNY, CDR2 SVGAGI (reference sequence). There are 13 residues in the CDR3. The CDR3 sequence is CASSTPEPGEAFF. The CDR3 DNA reads TGTGCCAGCAGCACCCCCGAGCCCGGCGAAGCTTTCTTT.

The chain carries TRBV7-8 and TRBJ2-1; TRBD2 agrees at 16 bases. V dropped 5 bases and J dropped 0; count of bases not matched to a gene: 7. The CDR3 totals 19 residues. Germline values: CDR1 SGHVS, CDR2 FQNEAQ. DNA of the CDR3: TGTGCCAGCAGCATGGGACTAGCGGGAGGGCTGGGCTCCTACAATGAGCAGTTCTTC. Its protein is CASSMGLAGGLGSYNEQFF.

This sequence joins TRBV19 and TRBJ2-7, with 13 bases lining up with TRBD2. V was pared by 3 bases and J by 6 bases, with 11 bases of the junction left unmatched. The CDR3 runs 17 residues. Germline values: CDR1 LNHDA, CDR2 SQIVND (reference sequence). The CDR3 loop reads CASSMVGLAGAAFEQYF. CDR3 sequence (DNA): TGTGCCAGTAGTATGGTCGGACTAGCGGGAGCCGCCTTCGAGCAGTACTTC.

The table lists this clone with a count of one. The chain has TRBV5-1 and TRBJ1-4; possible D gene TRBD1, 5 bases. Germline V gene sequence: CDR1 SGHRS, CDR2 YFSETQ. Deletions cut 4 bases from V and 5 bases from J, with 9 bases between. The CDR3 sequence is 13 residues long. The CDR3 protein is CASSRGQNEKLFF. The DNA of the CDR3 is TGCGCCAGCAGCAGGGGCCAAAATGAAAAACTGTTTTTT.

The CDR3 bases are TGTGCCACCGGTGGACTTTCCTCCTACGAGCAGTACTTC. Protein: CATGGLSSYEQYF. The chain couples TRBV10-3 to TRBJ2-7; D perhaps matches TRBD2 (5 bases). Germline V CDR1 and CDR2: ENHRY, SYGVKD. The CDR3 spans 13 residues. Trimming left V 10 bases short and J 0 bases short, with 13 bases between.

The genes are TRBV10-3 and TRBJ2-7; D ambiguous. Germline assignment: CDR1 ENHRY and CDR2 SYGVKD. The CDR3 contains 11 residues. Trimming took 5 bases from V and 0 from J, leaving 2 bases between them. CDR3 sequence reads: CAISHSYEQYF. The CDR3 bases are TGTGCCATCAGTCACTCCTACGAGCAGTACTTC.

V usage is TRBV7-2 and J usage is TRBJ2-1; 7 bases are a match to TRBD2. Germline V gene sequence: CDR1 SGHTA, CDR2 FQGNSA. The CDR3 is made up of 16 amino acids. The V and J ends lost 5 bases and 3 bases, in that order; junction bases with no gene match: 10. CDR3 in amino acids: CASSRPGASGYNEQFF. The CDR3 DNA follows: TGTGCCAGCAGCCGGCCCGGCGCTAGCGGCTACAATGAGCAGTTCTTC.

This chain uses TRBV9 with TRBJ2-7; no clear D gene. The CDR3 spans 11 residues. The germline V gene has CDR1 SGDLS and CDR2 YYNGEE. Trimming removed 0 bases from V and 4 bases from J, with 2 bases in between. The CDR3 DNA sequence: TGTGCCAGCAGCGTAGTATACGAGCAGTACTTC. This encodes CASSVVYEQYF.

The CDR3 DNA reads as TGTGCCAGCAGCTGGGGTGACAGGTCCCCCTACGAGCAGTACTTC. It encodes CASSWGDRSPYEQYF. The chain carries TRBV11-2 and TRBJ2-7; maybe TRBD1 (6 bases). Deletions cut 4 bases from V and 2 bases from J, with 15 bases between. The CDR3 sequence is 15 residues long. CDR1 is SGHAT and CDR2 is FQNNGV in the germline V gene.

This clone was seen once. The chain recombines TRBV25-1 with TRBJ2-7; D unclear. CDR3 length: 13 amino acids. Germline V gives CDR1 MGHDK, CDR2 SYGVNS. V lost 6 bases and J lost 9, with 18 bases in between. The CDR3 reads CASRGLSTSAQYF. CDR3 nucleotide sequence: TGTGCCAGCAGGGGTTTGTCGACCTCCGCGCAGTACTTC.

V is TRBV9 and J is TRBJ1-1; D perhaps matches TRBD1 (5 bases). Germline V gives CDR1 SGDLS, CDR2 YYNGEE. Between the trimmed V and J ends, which lost 3 bases and 7 bases, there was a span of 13 bases. This CDR3 has 13 residues. This chain's CDR3 is CASSAEPGVEAFF. In nucleotides, the CDR3 is TGTGCCAGCAGCGCCGAGCCGGGGGTTGAAGCTTTCTTT.

This clone was picked up one time. The genes are TRBV7-9 and TRBJ1-4, with TRBD1 as a possible D gene (5 bases). Deletions cut 5 bases from V and 8 bases from J, with 15 bases between. The CDR3 loop spans 14 amino acids. The V gene's germline CDR1 is SEHNR and CDR2 FQNEAQ (reference sequence). The CDR3 here is CASSKRQGGEKLFF. As DNA, the CDR3 is TGTGCCAGCAGCAAAAGGCAGGGTGGAGAAAAACTGTTTTTT.

The chain carries TRBV7-9 and TRBJ2-2; 8 bases match TRBD1. This CDR3 contains 16 residues. Trimming at V came to 5 bases and at J to 4 bases, leaving 9 bases not matched to a gene. Germline CDR1 and CDR2: SEHNR and FQNEAQ (reference sequence). The DNA for the CDR3 is TGTGCCAGCAGCACAACCGGGACAGGCCTCACCGGGGAGCTGTTTTTT. Its translation is CASSTTGTGLTGELFF.

The chain employs TRBV29-1 and TRBJ2-7; 7 bases map to TRBD1. With 5 bases clipped from V and 1 base from J, the junction kept 8 bases outside the gene matches. Germline V lookup: CDR1 SQVTM, CDR2 ANQGSEA. The CDR3 contains 14 residues. The CDR3 spells CSVQQGFGSYEQYF. In DNA form, the CDR3 reads TGCAGCGTTCAACAGGGGTTTGGATCCTACGAGCAGTACTTC.

The V gene is TRBV10-2, the J gene TRBJ2-7; TRBD2 matches 11 bases. Looked up from germline, CDR1 is WSHSY and CDR2 is SAAADI. V was pared by 3 bases and J by 6 bases, with 4 bases of the junction left unmatched. The CDR3 consists of 14 residues. CDR3 DNA: TGCGCCAGCAGTGATATAGCGGGAGGGCCCGAGCAGTACTTC. It yields the protein CASSDIAGGPEQYF.

V and J are TRBV27 and TRBJ2-1; 7 nucleotides align to TRBD2. J gave up 6 bases and V 10 bases, and 15 bases lay outside the gene matches. The CDR3 runs to 15 residues. Germline CDR1 and CDR2: MNHEY and SMNVEV (reference sequence). The DNA of the CDR3 is TGTGCCACCTCACTAGGACTAGGTCAGTCCAATGAGCAGTTCTTC. Translating it yields CATSLGLGQSNEQFF.

The chain links TRBV7-8 to TRBJ2-2, with TRBD2 identical over 14 bases. V lost 0 bases and J lost 3; bases outside the gene matches: 3. Germline V gives CDR1 SGHVS, CDR2 FQNEAQ. This CDR3 contains 18 residues. DNA for the CDR3: TGTGCCAGCAGCTTAGCAGGGGGACTAGCGGGAGACACCGGGGAGCTGTTTTTT. Amino acid sequence: CASSLAGGLAGDTGELFF.

V gene TRBV11-3 combines with J gene TRBJ2-1, with D maybe TRBD2 (6 bases). Between the trimmed V and J ends, which lost 5 bases and 7 bases, there was a span of 15 bases. Germline lookup yields CDR1 SGHNT and CDR2 YENEEA. The CDR3 runs to 14 residues. CDR3 bases: TGTGCCAGCAGCGCCGGGGGTAATTTTAATGAGCAGTTCTTC. Residues: CASSAGGNFNEQFF.

About this clone: The germline gene is not matched at one end of the junction; a read error may be the cause. The V call is TRBV7-4, the J call TRBJ2-2; no clear D gene. The CDR3 is 11 residues long. Germline V gene sequence: CDR1 SGHVT, CDR2 SQSDAQ. This CDR3 reads CLMGNTGELFF. CDR3 DNA sequence: TGCCTCATGGGGAACACCGGGGAGCTGTTTTTT.

The chain joins TRBV27 to TRBJ1-4, with D unresolved. The CDR3 is 14 amino acids. Germline V gives CDR1 MNHEY, CDR2 SMNVEV (reference sequence). Trimming stripped 5 bases from V and 0 bases from J, with 7 bases between. The CDR3 spells CASSQSATNEKLFF. The CDR3, as DNA: TGTGCCAGCAGTCAGTCTGCAACTAATGAAAAACTGTTTTTT.

The chain employs TRBV7-9 and TRBJ2-5; D perhaps matches TRBD2 (5 bases). The CDR3 loop spans 17 amino acids. Germline loops: CDR1 SEHNR, CDR2 FQNEAQ (reference sequence). V lost 3 bases and J 2 bases, leaving 19 bases between the germline ends. CDR3 sequence: CASSLKRATRGQETQYF. CDR3 in DNA: TGTGCCAGCAGCTTGAAAAGGGCCACTCGGGGTCAAGAGACCCAGTACTTC. The whole variable domain, filled in from reference TRBV7-9 and TRBJ2-5, reads DTGVSQNPRHKITKRGQNVTFRCDPISEHNRLYWYRQTLGQGPEFLTYFQNEAQLEKSRLLSDRFSAERPKGSFSTLEIQRTEQGDSAMYLCASSLKRATRGQETQYFGPGTRLLVL.

Concerning this clone itself: A junction boundary mismatches the germline segment, possibly from a read error. The chain joins TRBV7-7 to TRBJ2-2; 9 bases are shared with TRBD1. Germline V gives CDR1 SSHAT, CDR2 FNYEAQ (reference sequence). The CDR3 sequence is 16 residues long. The CDR3 DNA sequence: TGTGCTAGCAGCTTAACAGGGGGCGCTAACACCGGGGAGCTGTTTTTT. The encoded protein is CASSLTGGANTGELFF. Together with reference TRBV7-7 and TRBJ2-2, the CDR3 gives the full variable domain: GAGVSQSPRYKVTKRGQDVTLRCDPISSHATLYWYQQALGQGPEFLTYFNYEAQPDKSGLPSDRFSAERPEGSISTLTIQRTEQRDSAMYRCASSLTGGANTGELFFGEGSRLTVL.